This paragraph covers one T cell receptor beta chain sequence. Its antigen is unknown. Researchers took about 5.9 milliliters of peripheral blood at each of two time points. The data stem from a study of prognosis after radiotherapy for stage I lung cancer. Across the study: Newly diagnosed primary stage I lung tumors occurred in around 13 patients, and oligometastatic NSCLC after surgical resection of the primary tumor occurred in a few. In total, some 14 men and about six women took part as patients, aged roughly 53 to 85 with a median of almost 75 years.

General study points: Tumor-specific status of the expanded TCR clones was not determined in the analysis.

V dropped 8 bases and J dropped 4 bases, with 15 bases sitting between them. The CDR3 sequence is 14 residues long. Germline lookup yields CDR1 MNHEY and CDR2 SVGEGT. Amplification of the TCR beta CDR3 (from genomic DNA) was done by two-round multiplex PCR. The authors ran first-round PCR with primers specific to each TRBV and TRBJ gene. MiXCR, run by TCRdb on the multiplex PCR reads, gives a single entry per CDR3 protein. Here the sample spans 8,500 or so distinct CDR3 sequences, less than 65% being singletons. This sequence originates from a donor aged 50 or older with non-small cell lung cancer. The V gene is TRBV6-2 or TRBV6-3, the J gene TRBJ1-3, with no clear D. The source material was PBMCs, sampled before or after stereotactic body radiation therapy (not recorded which). CDR3 nucleotide sequence: TGTGCCAGCGGAGATGGGGTTCGCGGAAACACCATATATTTT. Its translation is CASGDGVRGNTIYF.